The source of this T cell receptor beta chain is a study of regulatory T cells in long-lasting Graves disease. Study summary: Antithyroid drugs had been taken under 3 months by newly diagnosed Graves' patients.

The authors built TCR beta libraries using iRepertoire HTBI primers and Arm-PCR of CDR3 regions. In TCRdb, the multiplex PCR reads were re-called with MiXCR into one record per CDR3 protein. Found here are about 470,000 distinct CDR3 sequences, 15% of them singletons; the top ten hold around 15%. As for this clonotype: Antigen: not known.

Regarding time point: newly diagnosed GD, antithyroid drugs for less than 3 months. The TCR library was prepared using RNA isolated from PBMCs. Regarding the study as a whole: There were preferences for TRBV28, TRBJ1-2 and TRBJ2-5 in persistent disease.

CDR3 length: 17 amino acids. J gave up 6 bases and V 3 bases, and 13 bases lay outside the gene matches. Germline CDR1 is MGHRA and CDR2 is YSYEKL. A further study also used this sample, focusing on T cells in Graves' hyperthyroidism and ophthalmopathy. This second report adds: TCR CDR3 regions were first amplified by RT-PCR with HTBI primers.

The chain joins TRBV4-1 to TRBJ2-1, with 8 bases fitting TRBD2. The source is a woman younger than 45 with Graves disease. The source material was peripheral blood mononuclear cells (PBMCs), sampled at new diagnosis, from a patient treated with antithyroid drugs. CDR3 region: CASSHQRTGGPVNEQFF. The CDR3 DNA sequence: TGCGCCAGCAGCCACCAACGGACGGGAGGGCCGGTCAATGAGCAGTTCTTC.